Listed below are T cell receptor beta chains from one sample, sequenced in a study of T cells after yellow fever vaccination. TCRdb reprocessed the 5' RACE reads via MiXCR and lists one record per CDR3 protein. The sample shows over 110,000 distinct CDR3 sequences, roughly 8% of them seen only once. The sequencing used CD4+ T cells sorted from PBMCs, collected 5 days after the yellow fever booster vaccination. The receptors shown here come from a man aged 25 to 45 who received the YFV17D yellow fever vaccine. Both conserved end residues are part of each CDR3. D genes are given only for firm matches. Part of the rows lack a size; the others show once, few, many or a class for expanded clones.

D: -
V: TRBV20-1
J: TRBJ2-3
size: many
DNA: TGCAGCAGGGCGCGGACCTACACAGATACGCAGTATTTT
CDR3: CSRARTYTDTQYF

D: -
V: TRBV7-2
J: TRBJ2-5
size: many
DNA: TGTGCCAGCAGTTCCCAGGGACGGGGGAGTGCGGAGACCCAGTACTTC
CDR3: CASSSQGRGSAETQYF

D: TRBD1
V: TRBV5-6
J: TRBJ2-7
size: few
DNA: TGTGCCAGCAGCTTTACGGGACAGGATTCCTACGAGCAGTACTTC
CDR3: CASSFTGQDSYEQYF

D: TRBD2
V: TRBV7-2
J: TRBJ2-7
size: -
DNA: TGTGCCAGCAGCCTAGCGGGAAGGAAGCAGTACTTC
CDR3: CASSLAGRKQYF

D: -
V: TRBV25-1
J: TRBJ2-5
size: many
DNA: TGTGCCAGCAGTGAATATGCCTCGGAGACCCAGTACTTC
CDR3: CASSEYASETQYF

D: -
V: TRBV14
J: TRBJ2-1
size: many
DNA: TGTGCCAGCAGCCAAGAAACAGCCCTCACTGAGCAGTTCTTC
CDR3: CASSQETALTEQFF

D: -
V: TRBV15
J: TRBJ1-2
size: many
DNA: TGTGCCACCAGCAGCCAGGGCTATGGCTACACCTTC
CDR3: CATSSQGYGYTF

D: -
V: TRBV5-4
J: TRBJ1-5
size: -
DNA: TGTGCCAGCAGCTTGGCTCCCGGGTCGGATCAGCCCCAGCATTTT
CDR3: CASSLAPGSDQPQHF

D: TRBD2
V: TRBV7-3
J: TRBJ2-2
size: many
DNA: TGTGCCAGCAGCCCCCTAGCGGGAACGAACACCGGGGAGCTGTTTTTT
CDR3: CASSPLAGTNTGELFF

D: -
V: TRBV5-1
J: TRBJ2-2
size: many
DNA: TGCGCCAGCAGCCGACCTGGCGGGGAGCTGTTTTTT
CDR3: CASSRPGGELFF

D: -
V: TRBV5-1
J: TRBJ2-1
size: many
DNA: TGCGCCAGCACCCGCGAGGGGTCTGTCTACAATGAGCAGTTCTTC
CDR3: CASTREGSVYNEQFF

D: -
V: TRBV27
J: TRBJ2-7
size: many
DNA: TGTGCCAGCAGTTCCTCGGGGAGTTCTTACGAGCAGTACTTC
CDR3: CASSSSGSSYEQYF

D: TRBD2
V: TRBV29-1
J: TRBJ2-1
size: -
DNA: TGCAGCGTTGGATCCGAGGGGGCATCCGGGACTAGCGGGATGTGGTACAATGAGCAGTTCTTC
CDR3: CSVGSEGASGTSGMWYNEQFF

D: -
V: TRBV7-8
J: TRBJ2-7
size: -
DNA: TGTGCCAGCAGCCTCGCCGCCGGGACAAATTACGAGCAGTACTTC
CDR3: CASSLAAGTNYEQYF

D: -
V: TRBV6-1
J: TRBJ1-2
size: many
DNA: TGTGCCAGCAGTGAAATAGCGGGGAACTCTAACTATGGCTACACCTTC
CDR3: CASSEIAGNSNYGYTF

D: -
V: TRBV5-1
J: TRBJ2-6
size: many
DNA: TGCGCCAGCAGCTTGAGCGTCTTTGGGGTGGGGGCCAACGTCCTGACTTTC
CDR3: CASSLSVFGVGANVLTF

D: -
V: TRBV3-1
J: TRBJ2-3
size: many
DNA: TGTGCCAGCAGCCGTAGTGTTGATACGCAGTATTTT
CDR3: CASSRSVDTQYF

D: TRBD2
V: TRBV12-3/TRBV12-4
J: TRBJ2-3
size: few
DNA: TGTGCCAGCAGTTTAGCGGGAGCTAGCGGGGGCACAGATACGCAGTATTTT
CDR3: CASSLAGASGGTDTQYF

D: -
V: TRBV14
J: TRBJ2-5
size: many
DNA: TGTGCCAGCAGCCAAGATCCGGGACTCCCGGAGACCCAGTACTTC
CDR3: CASSQDPGLPETQYF

D: -
V: TRBV6-2/TRBV6-3
J: TRBJ2-3
size: many
DNA: TGTGCCAGCAGCTATAGAGTAGATACGCAGTATTTT
CDR3: CASSYRVDTQYF

D: TRBD2
V: TRBV20-1
J: TRBJ2-7
size: -
DNA: TGCAGTGCCACCGGGACTAGCGGGGATAATCCCTTATCCTACGAGCAGTACTTC
CDR3: CSATGTSGDNPLSYEQYF

D: TRBD1
V: TRBV3-1
J: TRBJ2-6
size: once
DNA: TGTGCCAGCAGCCAAAACAGGGGTAGCGATGGGGCCAACGTCCTGACTTTC
CDR3: CASSQNRGSDGANVLTF

D: TRBD1
V: TRBV7-2
J: TRBJ2-7
size: many
DNA: TGTGCCAGCAGCCCAAGAAGCCAGGGGGCGTCGGTCGAGCAGTACTTC
CDR3: CASSPRSQGASVEQYF

D: -
V: TRBV4-1
J: TRBJ1-2
size: many
DNA: TGCGCCAGCAGCCTCCCAGTAGGAACCACCCCCTATGGCTACACCTTC
CDR3: CASSLPVGTTPYGYTF

D: -
V: TRBV20-1
J: TRBJ2-1
size: many
DNA: TGCAGTGCTAGGCAAGGGCTGGATGAGCAGTTCTTC
CDR3: CSARQGLDEQFF

D: -
V: TRBV5-1
J: TRBJ2-5
size: many
DNA: TGTGCCAGCAGCCGCCAAGAGACCCAGTACTTC
CDR3: CASSRQETQYF

D: -
V: TRBV10-3
J: TRBJ1-4
size: many
DNA: TGTGCCATCAGTGAACGGCAGACGGGCGAAAAACTGTTTTTT
CDR3: CAISERQTGEKLFF

D: TRBD1
V: TRBV5-1
J: TRBJ1-4
size: many
DNA: TGCGCCAGCAGCTTAATTTCCGGGACCAGGGGGAATAATGAAAAACTGTTTTTT
CDR3: CASSLISGTRGNNEKLFF

D: -
V: TRBV20-1
J: TRBJ2-1
size: many
DNA: TGCAGTGCTAGAGTTCGGGGCCTTGGCAATGAGCAGTTCTTC
CDR3: CSARVRGLGNEQFF

D: -
V: TRBV5-5
J: TRBJ1-5
size: many
DNA: TGTGCCAGCAGTCCTACGGGGTCTTATAGCAATCAGCCCCAGCATTTT
CDR3: CASSPTGSYSNQPQHF

D: -
V: TRBV18
J: TRBJ2-1
size: many
DNA: TGTGCCAGCTCATCTACACGGTTACGGGACAATGAGCAGTTCTTC
CDR3: CASSSTRLRDNEQFF

D: -
V: TRBV20-1
J: TRBJ2-6
size: many
DNA: TGCAGTGCGCTTTCTGGGGCCAACGTCCTGACTTTC
CDR3: CSALSGANVLTF

D: -
V: TRBV7-2
J: TRBJ1-3
size: few
DNA: TGTGCCAGCAGAAGCGAAGCCTCTGGAAACACCATATATTTT
CDR3: CASRSEASGNTIYF

D: TRBD2
V: TRBV7-6
J: TRBJ2-1
size: many
DNA: TGTGCCAGCAGCTCCCGTATCGGGAGGACCTACAATGAGCAGTTCTTC
CDR3: CASSSRIGRTYNEQFF

D: TRBD2
V: TRBV5-1
J: TRBJ2-1
size: many
DNA: TGCGCCAGCAGCTTGGAGCGGGGCTCCTACAATGAGCAGTTCTTC
CDR3: CASSLERGSYNEQFF

D: -
V: TRBV7-7
J: TRBJ2-7
size: many
DNA: TGTGCCAGCAGCTTAGGGTTGCCGGGAGACGAGCAGTACTTC
CDR3: CASSLGLPGDEQYF

D: TRBD2
V: TRBV19
J: TRBJ2-3
size: -
DNA: TGTGCCAGTAGTACCGTAGCGGGATCAACCCCAGGGGATACGCAGTATTTT
CDR3: CASSTVAGSTPGDTQYF

D: TRBD2
V: TRBV7-8
J: TRBJ2-3
size: few
DNA: TGTGCCAGCAGCCCCGGGGGGGCTACGCAGTATTTT
CDR3: CASSPGGATQYF

D: TRBD2
V: TRBV6-1
J: TRBJ2-2
size: -
DNA: TGTGCCAGCAGTCCTAGGACTAGCGGGTTCGCCGGGGAGCTGTTTTTT
CDR3: CASSPRTSGFAGELFF

D: -
V: TRBV10-3
J: TRBJ2-5
size: many
DNA: TGTGCCATCAGTGAGTCGGGAAAGGGGGTCGAGACCCAGTACTTC
CDR3: CAISESGKGVETQYF

D: TRBD1
V: TRBV7-2
J: TRBJ2-1
size: many
DNA: TGTGCCAGCAGCTTACTTGGGACAGGGGGCCTTTGGGTGACTAGCGCAAACAATGAGCAGTTCTTC
CDR3: CASSLLGTGGLWVTSANNEQFF

D: TRBD1
V: TRBV29-1
J: TRBJ2-3
size: few
DNA: TGCAGCGTTGGAGTTGGACAGGCAGATACGCAGTATTTT
CDR3: CSVGVGQADTQYF

D: -
V: TRBV5-5
J: TRBJ2-5
size: many
DNA: TGTGCCAGCAGCGGGGGGAGTGAGACCCAGTACTTC
CDR3: CASSGGSETQYF

D: TRBD2
V: TRBV18
J: TRBJ2-7
size: many
DNA: TGTGCCAGCTCACCTCTTCGGACTAGCGGGAGAGGGGACGAGCAGTACTTC
CDR3: CASSPLRTSGRGDEQYF

D: -
V: TRBV15
J: TRBJ2-7
size: many
DNA: TGTGCCACCAGCAGAGACCCGGGACTTAACTACGAGCAGTACTTC
CDR3: CATSRDPGLNYEQYF

D: TRBD2
V: TRBV6-2/TRBV6-3
J: TRBJ2-1
size: many
DNA: TGTGCCAGCAGTTACTGGACTAGCGGGAGGAATGAGCAGTTCTTC
CDR3: CASSYWTSGRNEQFF

D: -
V: TRBV2
J: TRBJ2-1
size: many
DNA: TGTGCCAGCAGTGAACCTTTGCAGTTCTTC
CDR3: CASSEPLQFF

D: -
V: TRBV5-1
J: TRBJ2-2
size: many
DNA: TGCGCCAGCAGCTTGGGAGGAGGCCTCGGGGAGCTGTTTTTT
CDR3: CASSLGGGLGELFF

D: -
V: TRBV9
J: TRBJ2-1
size: many
DNA: TGTGCCAGCAGCGTAGAAAGTAGCGGCAATGAGCAGTTCTTC
CDR3: CASSVESSGNEQFF

D: TRBD2
V: TRBV7-9
J: TRBJ2-7
size: many
DNA: TGTGCCAGCACCGGGACTAGCGGGACCTCCTACGAGCAGTACTTC
CDR3: CASTGTSGTSYEQYF

D: TRBD1
V: TRBV4-3
J: TRBJ2-7
size: many
DNA: TGCGCCAGCAGCCAAGAATCCCCGGGACAGGGGGCAAACGAGCAGTACTTC
CDR3: CASSQESPGQGANEQYF

D: TRBD2
V: TRBV2
J: TRBJ2-1
size: many
DNA: TGTGCCAGCAGCACCAGACGGGGGACTAGCGGGAGGGTGTCCTACAATGAGCAGTTCTTC
CDR3: CASSTRRGTSGRVSYNEQFF

D: TRBD1
V: TRBV20-1
J: TRBJ2-7
size: many
DNA: TGCAGTGCTAGAGCCTCCACAGGGGGGACGTACGAGCAGTACTTC
CDR3: CSARASTGGTYEQYF

D: TRBD1
V: TRBV20-1
J: TRBJ2-7
size: -
DNA: TGCAGTGCTCGTCCCGGGACAGGGGGGACCTACGAGCAGTACTTC
CDR3: CSARPGTGGTYEQYF

D: -
V: TRBV20-1
J: TRBJ1-2
size: many
DNA: TGCAGTGCTAGTTCAGGGACTGGCTACACCTTC
CDR3: CSASSGTGYTF

D: -
V: TRBV12-3/TRBV12-4
J: TRBJ2-7
size: many
DNA: TGTGCCAGCAAGGGGGGTGGGACTCGCCTTGACGCCGAGCAGTACTTC
CDR3: CASKGGGTRLDAEQYF

D: -
V: TRBV5-5
J: TRBJ1-6
size: many
DNA: TGTGCCAGCAGCTTGGAGGCAGGCTATAATTCACCCCTCCACTTT
CDR3: CASSLEAGYNSPLHF

D: -
V: TRBV28
J: TRBJ2-3
size: many
DNA: TGTGCCAGCAGTTTTGGGGGGTTAGAGGATACGCAGTATTTT
CDR3: CASSFGGLEDTQYF

D: TRBD1
V: TRBV5-1
J: TRBJ2-4
size: many
DNA: TGCGCCAGCTACGAACGAACGGGACAGGGGGCTAACATTCAGTACTTC
CDR3: CASYERTGQGANIQYF